The 24 T cell receptor beta chains in this list originate from one sample, sequenced in a study of monozygotic twins with inflammatory bowel disease. TCRdb re-called the 5' RACE reads and shows each CDR3 protein once, DNA omitted. The sample totals more than 350,000 distinct CDR3 sequences. The sequencing input was blood. The receptors originated from a human donor with ulcerative colitis or Crohn's disease, or a healthy co-twin of an affected twin (not recorded which).

J is TRBJ2-3 and V is TRBV6-5; no DNA is available, so the TRBD2 call from TCRdb remains unchecked. Germline lookup yields CDR1 MNHEY and CDR2 SVGAGI. The CDR3 is 13 residues long. The CDR3 protein is CASSYSKLTAQYF.

The chain has TRBV5-4 and TRBJ2-3. Germline CDR1 is SGHNT and CDR2 is YYREEE (reference sequence). CDR3 length: 17 residues. The CDR3 is CASSLGLALGGTDTQYF.

This sequence joins TRBV19 and TRBJ2-7; the TCRdb call, TRBD1, lacks DNA for checking. The CDR3 is 16 residues long. Germline CDR1 LNHDA, CDR2 SQIVND (reference sequence). The chain's CDR3 is CASSMIAPSAAYEQYF.

This sequence joins TRBV6-1 and TRBJ2-6; TCRdb's assignment of TRBD1 cannot be checked, as there is no DNA. The length of the CDR3 is 16 residues. CDR1 is MNHNS, CDR2 SASEGT, per germline. This chain's CDR3 is CASSGTVDSGANVLTF.

The V call is TRBV5-1, the J call TRBJ2-2; TCRdb outputs TRBD2, but without DNA this stays unchecked. The germline CDR1 and CDR2 sequences are SGHRS and YFSETQ. The CDR3 is made up of 20 amino acids. The CDR3 reads CASSSAGGGPHDWNTGELFF.

This sequence joins TRBV4-1 and TRBJ2-1. Germline CDR1 reads MGHRA; CDR2 reads YSYEKL. The CDR3 is made up of 15 amino acids. CDR3 sequence reads: CASSQAGVSYNEQFF.

The gene calls are TRBV20-1 and TRBJ2-1; lacking DNA, the TRBD2 call made by TCRdb goes unchecked. Germline lookup yields CDR1 DFQATT and CDR2 SNEGSKA (reference sequence). The CDR3 consists of 15 residues. Here the CDR3 reads CSAKSESGRRNEQFF.

The V call is TRBV6-1, the J call TRBJ2-5; TCRdb's assignment of TRBD1 cannot be checked, as there is no DNA. This CDR3 region has 15 residues. CDR1 is MNHNS, CDR2 SASEGT, per germline. This CDR3 reads CASSPGGSREETQYF.

J is TRBJ2-7 and V is TRBV7-2; there is no DNA to check the TCRdb D call of TRBD2. The CDR3 length is 16 residues. Per germline, CDR1 SGHTA and CDR2 FQGNSA. The CDR3 protein is CASSLMAGGPPREQYF.

J is TRBJ1-4 and V is TRBV28; TCRdb selects TRBD1, and the lack of DNA leaves this call unchecked. Germline-derived CDR1 and CDR2 are MDHEN and SYDVKM. This CDR3 has 14 amino acids. The CDR3 loop reads CASSGAGAIEKLFF.

This chain joins TRBV28 and TRBJ2-2; TCRdb's D call, TRBD2, is unchecked because there is no DNA. Germline CDR1 is MDHEN and CDR2 is SYDVKM. The CDR3 runs 15 residues. The CDR3 region is CASSSALVVAGELFF.

The chain joins TRBV5-1 to TRBJ2-2; TCRdb reports TRBD2, a call that lacks DNA to check it against. The germline V gene has CDR1 SGHRS and CDR2 YFSETQ. The CDR3 extends over 16 amino acids. CDR3: CASSLLAGVRTGELFF.

The chain uses TRBV9 and TRBJ1-5. The CDR3 has 13 amino acids. Germline lookup yields CDR1 SGDLS and CDR2 YYNGEE. CDR3: CASSVIPNQPQHF.

The rearrangement links TRBV7-7 to TRBJ2-1. This CDR3 contains 13 residues. The germline gives CDR1 SSHAT, CDR2 FNYEAQ (reference sequence). The CDR3 sequence is CASILRLDNEQFF.

V is TRBV20-1 and J is TRBJ2-2; TCRdb's D call of TRBD1 is untestable without DNA. CDR1 is DFQATT, CDR2 SNEGSKA, per germline (reference sequence). The CDR3 sequence is 13 residues long. CDR3 amino acids: CSAFQTGVGELFF.

V usage is TRBV10-2 and J usage is TRBJ1-5; TCRdb's D call of TRBD1 is untestable without DNA. The germline gives CDR1 WSHSY, CDR2 SAAADI. This CDR3 is built from 15 residues. CDR3: CASSQQGNSNQPQHF.

The chain couples TRBV27 to TRBJ1-4; TCRdb indicates TRBD1, and absent DNA this call remains unverified. This CDR3 has 14 amino acids. Germline V lookup: CDR1 MNHEY, CDR2 SMNVEV (reference sequence). CDR3: CASSLQGRNEKLFF.

The gene calls are TRBV11-1 and TRBJ2-7; TCRdb calls TRBD1, which cannot be checked without DNA. CDR1 and CDR2 from the germline V gene are SGHAT and FQDESV (reference sequence). This CDR3 is 14 amino acids long. This chain's CDR3 is CASTPTGGRSRQYF.

The CDR3 spells CASSLGAGHNEQFF. V gene TRBV7-7 combines with J gene TRBJ2-1; no DNA is available, so the TRBD1 call from TCRdb remains unchecked. Germline V gives CDR1 SSHAT, CDR2 FNYEAQ (reference sequence). This CDR3 has 14 residues.

The chain employs TRBV5-1 and TRBJ1-1. There are 15 residues in the CDR3. The germline V gene has CDR1 SGHRS and CDR2 YFSETQ. The CDR3 reads CASSLLGRGDTEAFF.

This rearrangement joins TRBV29-1 to TRBJ1-2. Germline V gene lookup returns CDR1 SQVTM and CDR2 ANQGSEA. CDR3 size: 15 residues. CDR3 region: CSVVERGGGNYGYTF. The complete variable domain, with remaining parts taken from reference TRBV29-1 and TRBJ1-2, reads SAVISQKPSRDICQRGTSLTIQCQVDSQVTMMFWYRQQPGQSLTLIATANQGSEATYESGFVIDKFPISRPNLTFSTLTVSNMSPEDSSIYLCSVVERGGGNYGYTFGSGTRLTVV.

The chain's CDR3 is CASRPHRSGAYEQYF. This chain links TRBV6-1 with TRBJ2-7; as DNA is missing, the TRBD1 call by TCRdb cannot be tested. CDR1 and CDR2 from the germline V gene are MNHNS and SASEGT. The CDR3 covers 15 residues.

V usage is TRBV12-3 or TRBV12-4 and J usage is TRBJ2-1; TCRdb names TRBD2, which stays unverified in the absence of DNA. The CDR3 is 13 residues long. The CDR3 reads CASTLPGVHEQFF.

V gene TRBV27 combines with J gene TRBJ2-3; TCRdb's D call of TRBD2 is untestable without DNA. The CDR3 consists of 15 residues. Germline V gene data show CDR1 as MNHEY and CDR2 as SMNVEV (reference sequence). The CDR3 reads CASSYRSGSTDTQYF.